Detailed here is one T cell receptor (beta chain). TCRdb keeps only in-frame clones here, not all; method: immunoSEQ multiplex PCR. The table lists fewer than 80,000 clones, 90% to 95% of them singletons. This record belongs to a study of T cell changes during pregnancy in multiple sclerosis. This receptor was obtained from a female donor in good health, enrolled as a control in a pregnancy study. The source material was CD4+ T cells from peripheral blood mononuclear cells, sampled in the third trimester of pregnancy.

CDR3 bases: TGCGCCAGCAGCCCGGGTTTAGCGGGAAACACAGATACGCAGTATTTT. It translates to CASSPGLAGNTDTQYF. The chain has TRBV5-1 and TRBJ2-3; TRBD2 matches 8 bases. The length of the CDR3 is 16 residues. Germline CDR1 and CDR2: SGHRS and YFSETQ. The ends lost 4 bases at V and 2 bases at J; junction bases unmatched: 9. The full variable domain, rest sourced from reference TRBV5-1 and TRBJ2-3, is KAGVTQTPRYLIKTRGQQVTLSCSPISGHRSVSWYQQTPGQGLQFLFEYFSETQRNKGNFPGRFSGRQFSNSRSEMNVSTLELGDSALYLCASSPGLAGNTDTQYFGPGTRLTVL.